This T cell receptor (beta chain) stems from a study of blood T cell repertoires in COVID-19. Study summary: Samples came from the United States, Italy and Spain, spanning acute and convalescent COVID-19.

As processed by the authors: Quantification of nucleated cells was approximated via reference gene primer amplification. The table came from immunoSEQ multiplex PCR; TCRdb's copy has only in-frame clones and leaves some out. V, J and clone size are those of that table, while D and trimming were read from the DNA. The sample has about 240,000 clones, around 89% seen once. The CDR3 extends over 17 amino acids. Germline V gene lookup returns CDR1 KGHSH and CDR2 LQKENI. V gave up 5 bases and J gave up 3 bases, with 22 bases separating them. Cohort 3 recovery required two negative PCRs, clearance, or symptom resolution.

This TCR was recovered from a woman aged 25 to 45 who had recovered from COVID-19. Material: PBMCs or T cells enriched from blood (not recorded which). The chain is built from TRBV18 and TRBJ1-1; tentative D call: TRBD1 (5 bases). This CDR3 is CASSATVLQVGDTEAFF. The CDR3 DNA sequence: TGTGCCAGCTCAGCGACAGTCCTACAGGTTGGGGACACTGAAGCTTTCTTT.